This TCR beta chain originates from a study of cytomegalovirus exposure and HLA in healthy donors (dated by TCRdb to about 2017). As for the study more broadly: According to an earlier analysis of 587 of the donors, some 180 million T cells yielded roughly 110 million unique TCR beta sequences and about 300 Gb of sequence data. Of the roughly 390 genotyped donors, roughly 80% fell in the genetic ancestry cluster associated with self-reported Caucasian donors. The study aimed to test whether cataloging public T cell receptors could reveal signatures of past pathogen exposure. High-throughput TCR immunosequencing, statistical association of individual TCRs with disease status, and machine learning were combined to predict cytomegalovirus infection status. An earlier analysis of about 620 of the donors applied high-throughput TCR beta sequencing to assess whether each TCR beta V gene segment acted as functional or pseudogenic. A separate validation cohort of roughly 130 different subjects was used in addition to the approximately 640-subject first cohort. About 300 gigabases of sequencing data and around 90 million unique TCR sequences made up an early release that covered several hundred HLA-typed donors. Every discovery cohort repertoire had been produced on one sequencing platform. A later genetic analysis took genome-wide SNP genotypes for 398 of the 666 donors and used that subset as a discovery cohort. The study profiled the T cell repertoires of hundreds of subjects by immunosequencing and related them to cytomegalovirus serostatus. Class I and class II HLA loci were covered by the typing at four-digit resolution. Donor age, sex, ethnicity and CMV serostatus were compiled together with the repertoire data. A later analysis re-analyzed previously published TCR beta repertoires from 500 to 700 donors and added high-resolution HLA genotyping to study TCR occurrence patterns. Among 398 genotyped donors of the cohort, an average of 235,054 unique TCR beta nucleotide sequences were sequenced per donor, roughly 18% of them non-productive. The later analysis used no new phenotypic data to find candidate immune exposures, relying instead on TCR beta sequences and their occurrence across donors. Several DR-DQ haplotypes were handled as single units for association and clustering because linkage in the cohort was strong. Typing coverage differed by locus: A, B, C, DRB1 and DQB1 were typed in roughly 629-640 donors, DQA1 in approximately 520, DPA1 in 606, and DPB1 in approximately 450. What the study reported, not specific to this receptor: Because HLA typing was unavailable for some donors at each locus, only the typed subset was used in association tests. A cluster of highly shared sequence variants was judged likely to represent a technical artifact of the sequencing pipeline. This cohort had only TCR beta chains sequenced, and the lack of alpha or paired-chain data limited which features could be detected. The authors suggested that the approach could potentially be extended to other disease states and immunological phenotypes. Because counts were too low, fewer than 20 rarely observed V segments, including chromosome 9 orphons, were excluded from the earlier analysis of around 640 of the donors. According to a later genetic analysis, donors in an Asian-associated ancestry cluster had fewer N-insertions in productive TCRs than the roughly 700-donor mean. Strong co-occurrence of HLA alleles, especially DR and DQ, made assigning TCR associations to individual alleles difficult. A further reported finding was that TCR beta sequences accurately predicted the HLA-A and HLA-B alleles for most subjects in the first cohort. An earlier analysis of some 590 of the donors showed that most TCR beta V segments appeared in productive rearrangements either about 87% or about 30% of the time, which broadly matched IMGT annotations. A later genetic analysis associated a missense DCLRE1C variant with V-gene and J-gene trimming of TCR beta chains, and an independent cohort replicated the association. Correlated functional status among segregating V segments might be attributable to linkage disequilibrium, but an unknown experimental factor could not be ruled out. In a later analysis, TCR association rates were found to vary across HLA loci, with the most associated TCRs seen for DRB1 alleles and the fewest for HLA-C alleles. The presence/absence analyses assumed that sequencing depth was roughly uniform across donors, and that assumption may not be true. In a later analysis, several top co-occurrence clusters were reported to appear linked to parvovirus B19, influenza, CMV and Epstein-Barr virus. Most TCR sequences were seen in very few donors, while some public TCRs were found in many individuals. The study gave a list of 150 to 200 TCR beta chains associated with cytomegalovirus. In both the original and validation cohorts, the classifier was reported to diagnose cytomegalovirus status with high specificity and sensitivity. A few of the identified cytomegalovirus-associated TCR beta chains were confirmed in vitro to be specific for cytomegalovirus antigens. CMV serostatus was the only immune exposure information available for the cohort. A later analysis associated 15,000 to 20,000 TCR beta sequences with specific HLA alleles at a false discovery rate of 0.05. In a later analysis, most CMV-associated TCR beta chains were found to appear HLA-restricted, with HLA associations seemingly driven largely by CMV exposure. The 87-base-pair reads could not distinguish some IMGT-functional V segments, including TRBV6-2 and TRBV6-3, so those segments were excluded. In a later analysis, HLA-associated TCR beta chains showed more clonal expansion and lower generation probabilities than non-associated chains that were equally common.

The cohort consisted of 650 to 700 healthy bone marrow donors. At the time of sampling, every cohort member was nominally healthy, though immune exposures that went unrecorded were likely present. The donor tested CMV seronegative and was one of the 352 seronegative cohort members. Each donor provided a peripheral blood sample, and peripheral blood mononuclear cells were used for TCR beta sequencing. Genomic DNA extraction from the blood cell samples was performed with the Qiagen DNeasy Blood Extraction Kit. As regards this clone: Its antigen specificity is not known. The record has no base qualities; no much larger clone is one base away.

Reading from cysteine to phenylalanine, the CDR3 counts 13 amino acids. Just the 39-base CDR3 DNA is kept, in frame starting at base 1. CDR1 SGHTA and CDR2 FQGNSA are derived from the germline V gene. V gives up 1 base and J gives up 5 bases, and the segment between their germline ends measures 6 bases. The library was generated by the immunoSEQ multiplex PCR assay. The multiplex PCR relied on a mix of 60 forward primers for TCR Vbeta segments and 13 reverse primers for TCR Jbeta segments. The CDR3 region of rearranged TCR beta genes was amplified from genomic DNA with a multiplex PCR assay. The Illumina HiSeq System was used to sequence the amplified TCR beta libraries as 87-base-pair reads. For the original study's pipeline: A later analysis counted approximately 76 million unique TCR beta chains across the 666 repertoires, and about 10 million of these chains were shared by at least two donors. A nearest-neighbor algorithm error-corrected the raw reads and collapsed the reads into unique sequences, merging closely related sequences to remove PCR and sequencing errors. Alignment of CDR3 sequences to IMGT reference sequences was used to assign V, D and J gene segments. For a sequence to be retained, a match of at least six nucleotides to both a V gene segment and a J gene segment was required. Rearrangements were called productive when the CDR3 lacked stop codons and stayed in frame with V and J; all others were non-productive. Following IMGT convention, CDR3 was defined as the stretch from the second conserved V-encoded cysteine to the conserved J-encoded phenylalanine. The earlier analysis of roughly 590 of the donors excluded sequences that lacked an unambiguous match to a single V gene segment. In an earlier analysis of a few hundred of the donors, V segments were called functional above 56.7% productive rearrangements and were called segregating when the between-donor standard deviation exceeded 5%. A statistical classification framework was built for diagnosing cytomegalovirus status from the catalog of TCR beta chain sequences. V and J gene assignment, in a later analysis, came from comparing TCR nucleotide sequences with IMGT/GENE-DB human TR gene sequences. A later analysis assigned CDR3 sequences and most-parsimonious VDJ recombination scenarios with the TCRdist pipeline. In a later analysis, every TCR beta chain was defined by the combination of its CDR3 amino acid sequence and its V-gene family, and reads without a unique V-gene family were dropped. In a later analysis, around 600 highly shared, low-generation-probability nucleotide sequences were removed to address suspected cross-contamination and a sequencing artifact. In a later analysis, a clonal expansion index was calculated for each public chain from normalized within-repertoire ranks of inferred template counts. In a later analysis, generation probabilities were computed using a VDJ recombination model fitted to out-of-frame rearrangements, and the results were checked against IGoR. In a later analysis, hypergeometric tests were used to score TCR-TCR, TCR-HLA and TCR-CMV co-occurrence, with a repertoire-size bias correction applied to TCR pairs. False discovery rates were estimated in a later analysis by permuting HLA or CMV assignments 20 times. In a later analysis, co-occurring TCRs were grouped using DBSCAN, and TCRdist sequence similarity was added for clustering within HLA-allele-positive subsets. Co-occurrence clustering excluded repertoires with fewer than 30,000 or more than 120,000 public chains, plus five with anomalous nucleotide sharing. TCRdb's version of the immuneACCESS table is confined to in-frame rearrangements and falls short of the full clone set. An unresolved V gene accounts for under half of the shortfall where checked; the remainder is of unknown origin. Clone size and V and J calls were adopted from that table, with D and trimming inferred from the DNA. In this sample the table shows roughly 150,000 clones, about three quarters of which occur a single time. 1.5% to 2% of the sample is held by the ten biggest clonotypes.

Recombination connected TRBV7-2 to TRBJ1-5; a tentative D match to TRBD1 spans 5 bases. The TCR was taken from a woman in her thirties in good health and CMV-seronegative. The material sequenced was PBMCs. CDR3 protein: CASSLGRDQPQHF. The nucleotide sequence is given as TGTGCCAGCAGCTTAGGCAGGGATCAGCCCCAGCATTTT.